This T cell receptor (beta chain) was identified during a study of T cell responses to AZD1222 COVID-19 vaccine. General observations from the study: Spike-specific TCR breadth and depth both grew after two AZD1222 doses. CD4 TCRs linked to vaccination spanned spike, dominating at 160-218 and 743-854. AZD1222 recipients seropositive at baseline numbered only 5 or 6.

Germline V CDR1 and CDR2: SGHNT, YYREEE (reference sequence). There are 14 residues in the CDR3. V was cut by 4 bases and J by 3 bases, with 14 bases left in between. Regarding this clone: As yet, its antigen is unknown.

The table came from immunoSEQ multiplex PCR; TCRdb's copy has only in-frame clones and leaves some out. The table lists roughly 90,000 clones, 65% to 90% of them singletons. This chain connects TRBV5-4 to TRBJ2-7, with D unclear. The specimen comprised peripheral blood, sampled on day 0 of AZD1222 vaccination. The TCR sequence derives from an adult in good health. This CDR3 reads CASSPNRVVYEQYF. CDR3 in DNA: TGTGCCAGCAGCCCGAATCGGGTGGTCTACGAGCAGTACTTC.